The present entry profiles one T cell receptor (beta chain) with its context. There is no known antigen for this receptor. The input lacks base qualities; no much larger clone sits a single base away. CD8 naive samples were obtained by positive selection for CCR7 among CD45RO-negative cells, yielding a CD45RA+CCR7+ population from which TemRA cells were excluded. Healthy HIV-negative adults with no recently reported acute infections or vaccinations were included as donors. All donors were Caucasian adults living in Nashville, Tennessee, USA. Blood was collected by leukapheresis, and PBMCs were isolated by Ficoll-Histopaque density gradient centrifugation and then cryopreserved in liquid nitrogen vapor phase. Analytical flow cytometry was used to check the purity and quantity of each magnetically sorted T cell population. Genomic DNA was isolated from every sorted fraction and measured by UV absorbance on a Nanodrop 2000c.

The data stem from a study of shared clonotypes between healthy human individuals (dated by TCRdb to 2020 to 2021). Describing the broader study: Two women and three men aged 18 to 49 years were included in the cohort. Blood TCR repertoires of 5 or 6 healthy adults were deeply sequenced to estimate repertoire size and the extent of clonotype sharing between individuals. For each donor, CD4 naive and CD4 memory were each given three plates, CD8 naive was given two plates, and CD8 memory was given one plate. Per donor, leukapheresis produced somewhere between about 0.85 and 8.9 billion PBMCs. To increase sequencing depth and limit assay-specific biases, TCR repertoire library preparation and sequencing were carried out by different laboratories using diverse techniques.

Results the study describes overall, beyond this receptor: Because the study included only a small number of donors, the genetic and exposure-history diversity represented was limited. Sampling was restricted to blood, and TCR repertoires in tissues likely differ from the TCR repertoires found in blood. Compared with non-shared clonotypes, the clonotypes found in all four sorted-subset donors had higher generation probabilities. Incomplete sequencing was indicated by rarefaction of sorted-subset datasets, despite the large sequencing depth. Estimated clonotype richness was generally larger for naive than for memory subsets. When several donors were compared, the shared fraction of clonotypes was 5% to 6.5% for naive CD4, roughly 3.4% for naive CD8, more than 2% for memory CD4, and roughly 0.43% for memory CD8. Pairwise subsampling led to the expectation that sequencing depth would affect the degree of clonotype sharing among donors.

Using the deep immunoSEQ assay, multiplex PCR amplified TCR CDR3 regions from genomic DNA. Extracted genomic DNA from each cell subset was distributed evenly across all wells of several immunoSEQ 96-well plates, and each plate was treated as a replicate. For sorted subsets, roughly 200 ng of genomic DNA, equivalent to 25,000 to 30,000 T cell genomes, went into each replicate PCR. Purified libraries were quantified with a Qubit 3.0 fluorometer, sized on a Bioanalyzer 2100, and re-quantified with the KAPA Library Quantification kit. Every immunoSEQ 96-well plate was sequenced on a dedicated single-read 150-cycle Illumina NextSeq 550 flow cell. In the source study's methods: The immunoSEQ output contained only junctional sequences without quality scores, so filtering could not match that applied to full-length reads. To assign V/J genes and CDR3, sequences were annotated against IMGT germline references using PyIR, a Python wrapper for IgBLAST v1.9. Reads with weak V/J assignments (E-value above 1e-6), missing CDR3, stop codons, out-of-frame junctions, or ambiguous translated residues were removed. V3J clonotypes were defined by identical inferred V gene, J gene, and CDR3 amino acid sequence. The percentage overlap between two repertoires was calculated by dividing the number of shared unique clonotypes by the size of the smaller repertoire. Three approaches were used to assess repertoire richness: RTK rarefaction, the Chao1 estimator, and Recon v2.1 estimates of unobserved clonotypes. OLGA was used to compute generation probabilities for all TCRbeta clonotypes that the gDNA method yielded from four donors. What TCRdb holds here is the immuneACCESS table cut down to in-frame rearrangements. Part of the clones is not present; checked against another copy, under half of the missing clones reflect an unresolved V gene, and the others are unexplained. V and J calls and clone size follow that table, whereas D and trimming were derived from the DNA. Within this sample are 1.5 million to 2.5 million clones, with around 96% of them counted one time only. The ten largest make up more than 0.9% of the sample.

The CDR3 runs 16 residues from the cysteine to the phenylalanine. Only the CDR3 part of the read is kept: 48 bases, read in frame from the first base. Via the germline V gene, CDR1 is SGHTA and CDR2 FQGNSA. The V and J ends are trimmed by 2 bases and 8 bases, leaving 19 bases between them. The chain couples TRBV7-2 to TRBJ2-1; the D gene is perhaps TRBD2, on 7 matching bases. This sequence originates from a man aged 18-30 years in good health. The specimen sequenced was naive CD8+ T cells sorted from blood. The sample's cell subset or site label, in plain terms: CD45RA+CCR7+. This receptor has the CDR3 CASSLLFLREGDEQFF. The nucleotide sequence reads as follows: TGTGCCAGCAGCTTATTATTTTTGAGGGAGGGGGATGAGCAGTTCTTC.